Listed here is a single T cell receptor (beta chain). What it binds is not known. The assay was carried out at the deep level. Every subset's genomic DNA went evenly onto several immunoSEQ plates. Method: immunoSEQ multiplex PCR; TCRdb's copy keeps in-frame clones and lacks some. The data contain more than 400,000 clones, approximately 78% of them singletons. The germline V gene encodes CDR1 SEHNR and CDR2 FQNEAQ (reference sequence). CDR3 length equals 15 residues. V was trimmed by 2 bases and J by 0 bases, leaving 7 bases between them. These data belong to a study of shared clonotypes between healthy human individuals. Study-wide results and limits: Read depth was anticipated to influence clonotype sharing among donors. What limited the represented genetic and exposure-history diversity was the small number of donors.

The rearrangement uses TRBV7-9 and TRBJ2-2; D is ambiguous. This sequence was found in a woman aged 35 to 49 in good health. Some clones in this sample may be carry-over from other donors' samples. The sequencing sample was made of PBMCs. In DNA, the CDR3 is TGTGCCAGCAGCTTACGACAAGCGAACACCGGGGAGCTGTTTTTT. Residues: CASSLRQANTGELFF.